These T cell receptor beta chains were read from a single sample in a study of post-analysis software for immune sequencing data. From the PCR reads, TCRdb called clonotypes with MiXCR, one entry per CDR3 protein. Of about 460,000 distinct CDR3 sequences listed, around 40% are singletons. Specimen: blood. These receptors all come from a girl aged 10-17 years with multiple sclerosis. Each CDR3 is given with its conserved first and last residue. D genes are given only for firm matches. Rows may omit the clone size; those that give it use once, few, many or a size class.

V gene	D gene	J gene	clone size	CDR3 protein	CDR3 DNA
TRBV12-3/TRBV12-4	TRBD1	TRBJ1-1	.	CASRPTGGDTEAFF	TGTGCCAGCAGGCCGACAGGGGGCGACACTGAAGCTTTCTTT
TRBV5-1	TRBD2	TRBJ2-3	.	CASSLAGTSGTDTQYF	TGCGCCAGCAGCTTGGCCGGGACTAGCGGCACAGATACGCAGTATTTT
TRBV7-3	TRBD2	TRBJ2-2	.	CASSLRGGAGGPTGELFF	TGTGCCAGCAGCTTACGAGGTGGAGCGGGAGGGCCCACCGGGGAGCTGTTTTTT
TRBV7-2	.	TRBJ2-7	.	CASSKLWGGPYEQYF	TGTGCCAGCAGTAAATTGTGGGGGGGCCCCTACGAGCAGTACTTC
TRBV2	.	TRBJ2-1	.	CASSEPSAYPYNEQFF	TGTGCCAGCAGTGAGCCTAGCGCCTACCCCTACAATGAGCAGTTCTTC
TRBV7-9	TRBD2	TRBJ2-1	few	CASSADTSGAYNEQFF	TGTGCCAGCAGCGCCGACACTAGCGGAGCCTACAATGAGCAGTTCTTC
TRBV12-3/TRBV12-4	.	TRBJ2-1	few	CASSPRGGASYNEQFF	TGTGCCAGCAGTCCCCGTGGGGGGGCCTCCTACAATGAGCAGTTCTTC
TRBV3-1	TRBD1	TRBJ1-1	.	CASSPVTGGHTEAFF	TGTGCCAGCAGTCCTGTTACAGGGGGCCACACTGAAGCTTTCTTT
TRBV20-1	TRBD2	TRBJ2-7	.	CSAPRTSGRIVGYGQYF	TGCAGTGCCCCGAGGACTAGCGGGAGGATCGTGGGCTACGGGCAGTACTTC
TRBV4-1	TRBD1	TRBJ1-2	.	CASSQETGGGYGYTF	TGCGCCAGCAGCCAAGAAACAGGGGGCGGCTATGGCTACACCTTC